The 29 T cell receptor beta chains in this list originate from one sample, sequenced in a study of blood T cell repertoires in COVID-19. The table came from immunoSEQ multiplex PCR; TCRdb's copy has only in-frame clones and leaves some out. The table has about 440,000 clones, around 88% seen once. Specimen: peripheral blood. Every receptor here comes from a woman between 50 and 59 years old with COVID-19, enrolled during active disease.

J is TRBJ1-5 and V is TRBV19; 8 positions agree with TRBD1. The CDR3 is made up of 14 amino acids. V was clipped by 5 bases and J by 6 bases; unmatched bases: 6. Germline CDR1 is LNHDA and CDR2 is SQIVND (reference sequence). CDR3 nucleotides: TGTGCCAGTAGTGAACAGGGGGATCGTCAGCCCCAGCATTTT. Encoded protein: CASSEQGDRQPQHF.

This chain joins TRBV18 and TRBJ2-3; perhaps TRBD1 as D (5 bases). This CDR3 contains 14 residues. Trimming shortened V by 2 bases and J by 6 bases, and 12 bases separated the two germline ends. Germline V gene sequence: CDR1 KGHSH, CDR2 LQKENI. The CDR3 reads CASSPEGAWDTQYF. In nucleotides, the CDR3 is TGTGCCAGCTCACCAGAAGGGGCGTGGGATACGCAGTATTTT.

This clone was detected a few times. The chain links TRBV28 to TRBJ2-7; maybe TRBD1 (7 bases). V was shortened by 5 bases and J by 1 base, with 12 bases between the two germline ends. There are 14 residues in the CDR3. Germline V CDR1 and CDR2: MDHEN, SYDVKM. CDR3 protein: CASSEQGRSYEQYF. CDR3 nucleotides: TGTGCCAGCAGTGAACAGGGGAGGTCCTACGAGCAGTACTTC.

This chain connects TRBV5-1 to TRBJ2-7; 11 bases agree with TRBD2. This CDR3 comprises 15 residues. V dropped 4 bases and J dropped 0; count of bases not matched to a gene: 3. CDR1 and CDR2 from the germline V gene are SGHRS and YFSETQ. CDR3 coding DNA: TGCGCCAGCAGCCCGGGACTAGCGGACTCCTACGAGCAGTACTTC. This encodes CASSPGLADSYEQYF.

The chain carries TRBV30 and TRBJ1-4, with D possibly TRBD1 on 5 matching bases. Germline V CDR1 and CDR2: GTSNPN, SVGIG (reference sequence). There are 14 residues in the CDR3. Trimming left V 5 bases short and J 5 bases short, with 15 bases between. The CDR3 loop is CAWAQGTGNEKLFF. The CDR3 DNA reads TGTGCCTGGGCCCAAGGAACAGGCAATGAAAAACTGTTTTTT.

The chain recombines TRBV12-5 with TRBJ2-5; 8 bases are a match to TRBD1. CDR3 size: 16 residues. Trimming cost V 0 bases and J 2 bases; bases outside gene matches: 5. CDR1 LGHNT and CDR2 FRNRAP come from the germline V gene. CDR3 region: CASGLVLTGEQETQYF. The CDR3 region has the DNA TGTGCTAGTGGTTTGGTCCTGACAGGGGAACAAGAGACCCAGTACTTC.

The CDR3 sequence is CASSWIQGTGGELFF. The DNA of the CDR3 is TGTGCCAGCAGCTGGATACAGGGAACTGGCGGGGAGCTGTTTTTT. This chain uses TRBV7-8 with TRBJ2-2; possible D gene TRBD1, 6 bases. This CDR3 region has 15 residues. The V gene lost 4 bases and the J gene lost 7 bases, with 16 bases spanning the gap. The germline V gene has CDR1 SGHVS and CDR2 FQNEAQ.

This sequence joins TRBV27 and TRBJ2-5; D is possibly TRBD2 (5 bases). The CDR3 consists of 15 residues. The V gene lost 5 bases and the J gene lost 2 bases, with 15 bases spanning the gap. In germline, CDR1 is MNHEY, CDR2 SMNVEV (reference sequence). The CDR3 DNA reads TGTGCCAGCAGTAGGGCCGGGGTGGTTCAAGAGACCCAGTACTTC. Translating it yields CASSRAGVVQETQYF.

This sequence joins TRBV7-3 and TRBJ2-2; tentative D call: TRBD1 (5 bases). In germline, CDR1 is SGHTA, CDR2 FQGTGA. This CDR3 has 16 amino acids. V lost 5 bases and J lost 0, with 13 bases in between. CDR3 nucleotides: TGTGCCAGCAGCCCAGACAGTACAACGAACACCGGGGAGCTGTTTTTT. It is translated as CASSPDSTTNTGELFF.

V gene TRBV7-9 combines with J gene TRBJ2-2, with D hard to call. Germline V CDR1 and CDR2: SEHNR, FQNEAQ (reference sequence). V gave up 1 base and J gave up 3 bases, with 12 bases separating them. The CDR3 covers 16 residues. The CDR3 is CASSLGGYTYTGELFF. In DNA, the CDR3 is TGTGCCAGCAGCTTAGGAGGTTACACCTACACCGGGGAGCTGTTTTTT.

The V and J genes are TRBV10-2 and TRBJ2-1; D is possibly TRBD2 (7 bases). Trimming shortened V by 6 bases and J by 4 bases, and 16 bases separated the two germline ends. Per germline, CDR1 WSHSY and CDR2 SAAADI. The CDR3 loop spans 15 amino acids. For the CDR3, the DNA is TGCGCCAGCAGGGAAATGGCGGGGGCGTACAATGAGCAGTTCTTC. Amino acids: CASREMAGAYNEQFF.

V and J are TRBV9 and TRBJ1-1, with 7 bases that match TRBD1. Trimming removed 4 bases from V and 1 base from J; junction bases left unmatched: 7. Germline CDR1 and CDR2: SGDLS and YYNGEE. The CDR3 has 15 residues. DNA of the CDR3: TGTGCCAGCAGCCCCCGGACAGGAGGGAACACTGAAGCTTTCTTT. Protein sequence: CASSPRTGGNTEAFF.

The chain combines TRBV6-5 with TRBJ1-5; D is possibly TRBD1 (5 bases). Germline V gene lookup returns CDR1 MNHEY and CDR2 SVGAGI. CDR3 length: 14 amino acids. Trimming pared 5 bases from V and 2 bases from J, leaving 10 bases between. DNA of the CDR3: TGTGCCAGCAGTCCTTCGACAGGCAATCAGCCCCAGCATTTT. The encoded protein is CASSPSTGNQPQHF.

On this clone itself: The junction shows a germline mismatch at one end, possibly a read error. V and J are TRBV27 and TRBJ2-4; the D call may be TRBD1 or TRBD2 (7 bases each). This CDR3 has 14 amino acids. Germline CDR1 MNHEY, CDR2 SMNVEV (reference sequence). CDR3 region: CASSLGGGGSQWVF. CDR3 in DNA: TGTGCCAGCAGCTTAGGGGGCGGGGGTTCCCAGTGGGTCTTC.

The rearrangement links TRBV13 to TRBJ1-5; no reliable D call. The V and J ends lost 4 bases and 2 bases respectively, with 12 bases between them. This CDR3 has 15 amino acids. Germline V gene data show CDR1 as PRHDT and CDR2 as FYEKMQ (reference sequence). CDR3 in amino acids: CASSSSGNGNQPQHF. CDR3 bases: TGTGCCAGCAGCTCCAGCGGAAATGGCAATCAGCCCCAGCATTTT.

The CDR3 bases are TGTGCCAGCAGCTTAGGCGAGCCGAACGAGCAGTACTTC. This codes for CASSLGEPNEQYF. This sequence joins TRBV7-6 and TRBJ2-7; D is unresolved. Germline CDR1 SGHVS, CDR2 FNYEAQ. Trimming took 1 base from V and 5 from J, leaving 9 bases between them. This CDR3 is built from 13 residues.

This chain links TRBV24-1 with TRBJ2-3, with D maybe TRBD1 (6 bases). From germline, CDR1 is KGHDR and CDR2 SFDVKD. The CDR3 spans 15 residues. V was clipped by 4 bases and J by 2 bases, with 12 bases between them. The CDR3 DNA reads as TGTGCCACCAGTGAAGGACAGTCCTACACAGATACGCAGTATTTT. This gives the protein CATSEGQSYTDTQYF.

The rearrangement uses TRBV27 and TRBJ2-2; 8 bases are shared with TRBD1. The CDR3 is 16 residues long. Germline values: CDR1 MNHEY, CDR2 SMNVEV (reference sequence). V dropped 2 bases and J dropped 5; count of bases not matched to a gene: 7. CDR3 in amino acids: CASSLSGQGRTGELFF. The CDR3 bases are TGTGCCAGCAGTTTAAGCGGACAGGGAAGAACCGGGGAGCTGTTTTTT.

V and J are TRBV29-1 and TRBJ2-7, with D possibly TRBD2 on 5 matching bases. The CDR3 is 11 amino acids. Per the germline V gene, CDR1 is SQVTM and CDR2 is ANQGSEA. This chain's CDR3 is CIARWTYEQYF. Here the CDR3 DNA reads TGCATTGCAAGGTGGACTTACGAGCAGTACTTC.

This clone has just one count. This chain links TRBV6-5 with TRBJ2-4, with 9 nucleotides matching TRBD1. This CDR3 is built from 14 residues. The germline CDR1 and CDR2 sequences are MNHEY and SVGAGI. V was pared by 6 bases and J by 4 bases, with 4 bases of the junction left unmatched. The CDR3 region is CASSRTGVKNIQYF. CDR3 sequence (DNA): TGTGCCAGCAGCAGGACAGGGGTAAAAAACATTCAGTACTTC.

DNA of the CDR3: TGCAGTGCTAGTGGTAGCGGGGACTCCTACGAGCAGTACTTC. It yields the protein CSASGSGDSYEQYF. The V gene is TRBV20-1, the J gene TRBJ2-7; the match to TRBD2 covers 8 bases. Germline-derived CDR1 and CDR2 are DFQATT and SNEGSKA (reference sequence). This CDR3 has 14 residues. V lost 3 bases to trimming and J lost 0 bases; unmatched junction nucleotides: 4.

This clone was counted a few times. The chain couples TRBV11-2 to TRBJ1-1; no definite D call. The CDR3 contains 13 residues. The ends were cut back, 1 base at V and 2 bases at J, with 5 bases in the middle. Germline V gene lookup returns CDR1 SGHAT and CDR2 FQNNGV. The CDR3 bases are TGTGCCAGCAGCTTAGTTACAAACACTGAAGCTTTCTTT. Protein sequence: CASSLVTNTEAFF.

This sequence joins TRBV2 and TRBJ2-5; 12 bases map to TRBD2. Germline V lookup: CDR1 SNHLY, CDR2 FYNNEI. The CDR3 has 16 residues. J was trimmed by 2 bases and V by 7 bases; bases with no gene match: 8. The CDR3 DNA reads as TGTGCCAGCATACTAGCGGGGGGCCCTTATCAAGAGACCCAGTACTTC. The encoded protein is CASILAGGPYQETQYF.

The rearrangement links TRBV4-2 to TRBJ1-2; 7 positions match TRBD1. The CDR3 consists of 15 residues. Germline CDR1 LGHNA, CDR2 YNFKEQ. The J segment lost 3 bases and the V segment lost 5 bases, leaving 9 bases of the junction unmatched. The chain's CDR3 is CASSLPGTADYGYTF. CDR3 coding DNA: TGTGCCAGCAGCTTACCCGGGACAGCAGACTATGGCTACACCTTC.

The CDR3 DNA sequence: TGCAGCCATATTCGGAGACTAGCGGGGGACCCTTACAATGAGCAGTTCTTC. Its protein is CSHIRRLAGDPYNEQFF. The chain couples TRBV29-1 to TRBJ2-1; 12 positions match TRBD2. CDR3 length: 17 residues. Germline CDR1 and CDR2: SQVTM and ANQGSEA. The V segment lost 8 bases and the J segment 4 bases; nucleotides outside the gene matches: 15.

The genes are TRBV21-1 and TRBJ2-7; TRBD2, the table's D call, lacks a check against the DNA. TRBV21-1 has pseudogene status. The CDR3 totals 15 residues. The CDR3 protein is CASSPRGPGSYEQYF. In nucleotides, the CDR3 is TGTGCCAGCAGCCCCCGCGGGCCGGGCTCCTACGAGCAGTACTTC.

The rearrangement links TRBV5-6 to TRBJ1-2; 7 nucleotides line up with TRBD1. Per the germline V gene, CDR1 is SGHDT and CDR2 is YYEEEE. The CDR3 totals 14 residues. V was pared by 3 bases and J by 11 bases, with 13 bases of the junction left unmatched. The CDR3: CASSWGRTGSPYTF. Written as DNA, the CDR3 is TGTGCCAGCAGCTGGGGCCGGACAGGCTCCCCATACACCTTC.

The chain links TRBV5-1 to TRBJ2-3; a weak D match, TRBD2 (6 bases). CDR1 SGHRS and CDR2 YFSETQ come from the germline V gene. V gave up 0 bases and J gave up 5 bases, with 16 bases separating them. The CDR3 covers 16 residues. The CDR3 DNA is TGCGCCAGCAGCTTGGTGGGCGGGGCAAGGATAGATACGCAGTATTTT. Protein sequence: CASSLVGGARIDTQYF.

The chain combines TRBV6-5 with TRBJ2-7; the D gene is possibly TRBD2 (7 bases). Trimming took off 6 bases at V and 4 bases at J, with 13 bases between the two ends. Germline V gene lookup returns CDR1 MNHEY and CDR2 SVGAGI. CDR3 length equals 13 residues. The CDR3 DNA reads TGTGCCAGCAGAGGGGGGGCCGCGTACGAGCAGTACTTC. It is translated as CASRGGAAYEQYF.